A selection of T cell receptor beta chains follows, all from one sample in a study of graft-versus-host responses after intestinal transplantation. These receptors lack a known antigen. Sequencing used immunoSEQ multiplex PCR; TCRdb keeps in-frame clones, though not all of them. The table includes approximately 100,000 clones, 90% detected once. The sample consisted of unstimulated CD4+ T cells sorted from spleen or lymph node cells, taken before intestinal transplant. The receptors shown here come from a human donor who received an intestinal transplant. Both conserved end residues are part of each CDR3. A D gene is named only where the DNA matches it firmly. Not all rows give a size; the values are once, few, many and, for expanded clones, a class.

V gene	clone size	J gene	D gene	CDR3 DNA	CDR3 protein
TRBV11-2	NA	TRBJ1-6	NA	TGTGCCAGCAGCTTCGTGACAGATAATTCACCCCTCCACTTT	CASSFVTDNSPLHF
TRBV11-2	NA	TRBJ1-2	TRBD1	TGTGCCAGCAGCCCAGGGACAGGGGGCTATGGCTACACCTTC	CASSPGTGGYGYTF
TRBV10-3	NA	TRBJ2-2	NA	TGTGCCATCAGTGAGTCGACAGTAAACACCGGGGAGCTGTTTTTT	CAISESTVNTGELFF
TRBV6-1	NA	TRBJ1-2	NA	TGTGCCAGCAGTGAACGGGTACAGGAGCTCTATGGCTACACCTTC	CASSERVQELYGYTF
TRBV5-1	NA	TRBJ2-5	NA	TGCGCCAGCAGCTCAAGGGGGTTGGTAGAGACCCAGTACTTC	CASSSRGLVETQYF
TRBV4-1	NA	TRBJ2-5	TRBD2	TGCGCCAGCAGCCAAGATAGGGCTAATGGCGGGGGGCTGTGGGAGACCCAGTACTTC	CASSQDRANGGGLWETQYF
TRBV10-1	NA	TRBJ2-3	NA	TGCGCCAGCAGACCTGGCGGTCCTGCAGATACGCAGTATTTT	CASRPGGPADTQYF
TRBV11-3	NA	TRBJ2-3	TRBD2	TGTGCCAGCAGCTTCGGACTAGCGGGGGGTAGCACAGATACGCAGTATTTT	CASSFGLAGGSTDTQYF
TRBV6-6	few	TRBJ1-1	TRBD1	TGTGCCACGGGACAGGGAGGCACTGAAGCTTTCTTT	CATGQGGTEAFF
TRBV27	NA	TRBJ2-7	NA	TGTGCCAGCATCGGGAGCGAGCAGTACTTC	CASIGSEQYF
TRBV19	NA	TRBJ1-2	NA	TGTGCCAGTAGCCATTTTGGAGACAGTCCTCCTAACTATGGCTACACCTTC	CASSHFGDSPPNYGYTF
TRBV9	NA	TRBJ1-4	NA	TGTGCCAGCAGCCCGGGACTGGCCTTCAATGAAAAACTGTTTTTT	CASSPGLAFNEKLFF
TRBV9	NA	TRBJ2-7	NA	TGTGCCAGCAGCGTATATCCCTCTACTTACGAGCAGTACTTC	CASSVYPSTYEQYF
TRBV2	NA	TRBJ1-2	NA	TGTGCCAGCGCGAACAGGGATGTTAACTATGGCTACACCTTC	CASANRDVNYGYTF
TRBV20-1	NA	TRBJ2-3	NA	TGCAGTGCTAGAGTTGAGGTAATCCCGTATTTT	CSARVEVIPYF
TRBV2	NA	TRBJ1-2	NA	TGTGCCAGCAGTGACGGGAGATTAAACTATGGCTACACCTTC	CASSDGRLNYGYTF
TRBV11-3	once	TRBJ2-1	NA	TGTGCCAGCAGCTTAGGTGGGCAGTTCAATGAGCAGTTCTTC	CASSLGGQFNEQFF
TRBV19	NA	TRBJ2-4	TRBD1	TGTGCCAGTAGTCAAAAGGGACAGGGTAGCAAAAACATTCAGTACTTC	CASSQKGQGSKNIQYF
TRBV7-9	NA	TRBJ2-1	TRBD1	TGTGCCAGCAGCTCCTGGACAGGGGGGGACGAGCAGTTCTTC	CASSSWTGGDEQFF
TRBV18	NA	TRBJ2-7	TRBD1	TGTGCCAGCTCACCACGCGACAGGGTACAGTACGAGCAGTACTTC	CASSPRDRVQYEQYF
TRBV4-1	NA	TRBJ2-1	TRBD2	TGCGCCAGCAGCCAACGATCAACCCTAGCGGGGGGGTACAATGAGCAGTTCTTC	CASSQRSTLAGGYNEQFF
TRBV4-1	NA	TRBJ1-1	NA	TGCGCCAGCAGCCAAGAGTCGGCAGGGCGGACTGAAGCTTTCTTT	CASSQESAGRTEAFF
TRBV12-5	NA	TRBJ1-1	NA	TGTGCTAGTGGTTTTCCGCTGGGAGCTGAAGCTTTCTTT	CASGFPLGAEAFF